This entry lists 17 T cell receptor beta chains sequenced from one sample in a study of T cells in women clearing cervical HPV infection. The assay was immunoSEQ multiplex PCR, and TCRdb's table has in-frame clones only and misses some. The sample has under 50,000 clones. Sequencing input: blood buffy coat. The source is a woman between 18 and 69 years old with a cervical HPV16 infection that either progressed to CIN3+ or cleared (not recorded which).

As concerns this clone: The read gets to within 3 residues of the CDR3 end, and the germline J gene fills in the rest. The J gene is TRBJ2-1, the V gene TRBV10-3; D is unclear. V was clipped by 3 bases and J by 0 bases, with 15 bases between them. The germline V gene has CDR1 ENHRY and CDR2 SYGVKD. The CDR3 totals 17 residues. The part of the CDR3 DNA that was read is TGTGCCATCAGTGATCCCGGTAAGGGCCTCTCCTACAATGAG. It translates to CAISDPGKGLSYNE. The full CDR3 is CAISDPGKGLSYNEQFF.

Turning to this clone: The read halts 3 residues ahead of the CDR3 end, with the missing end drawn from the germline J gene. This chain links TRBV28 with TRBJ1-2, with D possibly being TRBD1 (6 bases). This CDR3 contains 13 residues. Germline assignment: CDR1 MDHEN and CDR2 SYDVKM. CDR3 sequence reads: CASSRIGGGGYTF. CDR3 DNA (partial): TGTGCCAGCAGTCGCATAGGGGGGGGCGGC.

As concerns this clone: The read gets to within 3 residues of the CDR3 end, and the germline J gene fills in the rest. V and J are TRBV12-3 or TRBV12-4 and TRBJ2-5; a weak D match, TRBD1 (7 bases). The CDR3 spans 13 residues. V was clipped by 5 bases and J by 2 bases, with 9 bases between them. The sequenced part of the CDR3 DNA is TGTGCCAGCAGTCCAGGGGGGCAAGAGACC. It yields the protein CASSPGGQET. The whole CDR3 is CASSPGGQETQYF.

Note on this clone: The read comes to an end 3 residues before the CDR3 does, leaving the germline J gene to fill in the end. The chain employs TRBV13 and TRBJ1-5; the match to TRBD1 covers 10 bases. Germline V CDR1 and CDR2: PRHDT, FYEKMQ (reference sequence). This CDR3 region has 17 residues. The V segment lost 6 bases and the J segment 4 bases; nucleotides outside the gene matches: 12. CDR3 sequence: CASSSTGTGDRNQPQHF. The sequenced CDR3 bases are TGTGCCAGCAGTTCAACCGGGACAGGGGACCGAAATCAGCCC. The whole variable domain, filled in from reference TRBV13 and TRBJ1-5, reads AAGVIQSPRHLIKEKRETATLKCYPIPRHDTVYWYQQGPGQDPQFLISFYEKMQSDKGSIPDRFSAQQFSDYHSELNMSSLELGDSALYFCASSSTGTGDRNQPQHFGDGTRLSIL.

The covered CDR3 bases are TGTGCCAGCTCACCGGGACTAGCGCCTGCTAGCACAGATACG. Translating gives CASSPGLAPASTDT. The CDR3 as a whole reads CASSPGLAPASTDTQYF. The chain joins TRBV18 to TRBJ2-3, with 10 bases lining up with TRBD2. Coverage ceases 3 residues before the CDR3 finishes, and the germline J gene fills in the end. Per germline, CDR1 KGHSH and CDR2 LQKENI. The trim removed 3 bases at V and 0 bases at J, leaving 6 bases unmatched. The CDR3 spans 17 residues.

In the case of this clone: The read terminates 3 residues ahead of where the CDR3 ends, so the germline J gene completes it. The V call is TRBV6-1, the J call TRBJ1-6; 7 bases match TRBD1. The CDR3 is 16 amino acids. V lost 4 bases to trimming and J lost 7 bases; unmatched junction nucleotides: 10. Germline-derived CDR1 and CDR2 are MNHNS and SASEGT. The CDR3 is CASSAPPGTENSPLHF. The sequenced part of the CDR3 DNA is TGTGCCAGCAGTGCACCGCCCGGGACAGAAAATTCACCC.

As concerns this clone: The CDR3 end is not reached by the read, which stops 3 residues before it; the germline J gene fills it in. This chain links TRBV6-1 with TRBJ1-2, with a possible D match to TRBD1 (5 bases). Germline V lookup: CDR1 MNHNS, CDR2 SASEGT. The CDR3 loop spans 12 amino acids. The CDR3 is CASSASPGDYTF. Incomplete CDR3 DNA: TGTGCCAGCAGTGCCTCCCCGGGGGAC.

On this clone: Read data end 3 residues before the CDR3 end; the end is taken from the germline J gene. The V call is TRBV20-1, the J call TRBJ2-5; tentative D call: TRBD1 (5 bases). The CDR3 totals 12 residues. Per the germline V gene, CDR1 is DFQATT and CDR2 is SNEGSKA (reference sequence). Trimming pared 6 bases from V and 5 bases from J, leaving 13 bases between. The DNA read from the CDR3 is TGCAGTGCCTCGATTCAGGGTGAGACC. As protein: CSASIQGET. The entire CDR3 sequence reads CSASIQGETQYF.

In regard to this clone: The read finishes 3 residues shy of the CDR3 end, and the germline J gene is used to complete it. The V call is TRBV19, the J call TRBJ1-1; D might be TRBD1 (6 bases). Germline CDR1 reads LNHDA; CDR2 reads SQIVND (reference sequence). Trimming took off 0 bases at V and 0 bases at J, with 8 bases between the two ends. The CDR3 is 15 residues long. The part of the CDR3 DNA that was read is TGTGCCAGTAGTATAGACGGACAGTTGAACACTGAA. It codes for CASSIDGQLNTE. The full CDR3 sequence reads CASSIDGQLNTEAFF. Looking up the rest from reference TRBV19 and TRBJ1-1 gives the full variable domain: DGGITQSPKYLFRKEGQNVTLSCEQNLNHDAMYWYRQDPGQGLRLIYYSQIVNDFQKGDIAEGYSVSREKKESFPLTVTSAQKNPTAFYLCASSIDGQLNTEAFFGQGTRLTVV.

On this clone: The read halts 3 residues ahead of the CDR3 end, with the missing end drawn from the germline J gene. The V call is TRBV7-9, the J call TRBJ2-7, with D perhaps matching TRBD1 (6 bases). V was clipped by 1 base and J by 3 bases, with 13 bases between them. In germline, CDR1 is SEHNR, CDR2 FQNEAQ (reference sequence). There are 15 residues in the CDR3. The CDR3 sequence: CASSLGEGQDYEQYF. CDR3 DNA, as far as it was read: TGTGCCAGCAGCTTAGGAGAGGGACAAGACTACGAG.

The DNA read from the CDR3 is TGTGCCAGCAGTGGACTCATACATGAG. This gives the protein CASSGLIHE. The CDR3 as a whole reads CASSGLIHEQFF. This chain joins TRBV12-3 or TRBV12-4 and TRBJ2-1, with TRBD2 as a possible D gene (5 bases). The read gets to within 3 residues of the CDR3 end, and the germline J gene fills in the rest. Between the trimmed V and J ends, which lost 5 bases and 8 bases, there was a span of 10 bases. CDR3 size: 12 residues.

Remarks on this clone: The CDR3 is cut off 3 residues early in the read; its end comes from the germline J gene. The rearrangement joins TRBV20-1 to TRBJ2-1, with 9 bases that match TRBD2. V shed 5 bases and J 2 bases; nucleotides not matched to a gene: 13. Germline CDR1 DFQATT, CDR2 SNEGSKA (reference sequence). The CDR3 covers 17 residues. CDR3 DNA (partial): TGCAGTGCTGGACAGTTTAGCGGGAGTACCACCTACAATGAG. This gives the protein CSAGQFSGSTTYNE. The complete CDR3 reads CSAGQFSGSTTYNEQFF.

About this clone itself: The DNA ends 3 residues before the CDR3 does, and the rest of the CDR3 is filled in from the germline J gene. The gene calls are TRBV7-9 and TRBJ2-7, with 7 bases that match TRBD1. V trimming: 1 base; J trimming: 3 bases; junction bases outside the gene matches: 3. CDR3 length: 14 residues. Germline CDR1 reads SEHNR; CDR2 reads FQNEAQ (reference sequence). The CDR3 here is CASSLGQGVYEQYF. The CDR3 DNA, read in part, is TGTGCCAGCAGCTTAGGACAGGGAGTCTACGAG.

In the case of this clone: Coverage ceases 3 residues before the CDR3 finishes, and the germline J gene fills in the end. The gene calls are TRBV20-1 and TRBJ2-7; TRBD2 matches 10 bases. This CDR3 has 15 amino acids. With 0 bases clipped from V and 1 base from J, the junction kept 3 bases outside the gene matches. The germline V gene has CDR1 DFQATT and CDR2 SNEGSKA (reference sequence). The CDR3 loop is CSARDQLAGSYEQYF. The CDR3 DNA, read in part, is TGCAGTGCTAGAGATCAACTAGCGGGGTCCTACGAG.

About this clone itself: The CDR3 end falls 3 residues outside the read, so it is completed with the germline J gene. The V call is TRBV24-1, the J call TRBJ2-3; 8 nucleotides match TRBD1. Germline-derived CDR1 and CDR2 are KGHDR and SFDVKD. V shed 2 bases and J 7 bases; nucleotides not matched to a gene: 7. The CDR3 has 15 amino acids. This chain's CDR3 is CATSDSPTGGNTQYF. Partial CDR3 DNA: TGTGCCACCAGTGATTCACCAACAGGGGGAAATACG.

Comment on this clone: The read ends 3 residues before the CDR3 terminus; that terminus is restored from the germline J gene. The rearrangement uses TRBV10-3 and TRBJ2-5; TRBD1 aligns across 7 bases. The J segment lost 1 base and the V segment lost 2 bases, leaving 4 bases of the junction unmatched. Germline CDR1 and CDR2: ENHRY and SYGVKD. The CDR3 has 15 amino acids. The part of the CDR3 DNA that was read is TGTGCCATCAGTGAGATGGGACAGCTCCAAGAGACC. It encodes CAISEMGQLQET. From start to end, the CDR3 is CAISEMGQLQETQYF.

CDR3 region: CASSPPDRGNYGYTF. The CDR3 DNA, read in part, is TGTGCCAGCTCACCACCGGACAGAGGGAACTATGGC. This chain links TRBV18 with TRBJ1-2; weak D call: TRBD1 (6 bases). The read is 3 residues too short to cover the CDR3 end, so that end is filled in from the germline J gene. Germline lookup yields CDR1 KGHSH and CDR2 LQKENI. V was shortened by 0 bases and J by 2 bases, with 10 bases between the two germline ends. The CDR3 consists of 15 residues.